The clone carrying this T cell receptor beta chain was recorded a few times. Its antigen is as yet unknown. The record originates from a study of CD4 T cells in relation to SARS-CoV-2 and coronaviruses. Across the whole study: PBMCs were cultured with antigen for roughly 11 days before TCR beta sequencing.

V lost 3 bases and J 5 bases, leaving 13 bases between the germline ends. This CDR3 has 14 residues. CDR1 SEHNR and CDR2 FQNEAQ come from the germline V gene (reference sequence). CD4+ T cells from unexposed donors were obtained before the COVID-19 pandemic (2011-2018). The cells were cultured for less than twelve days before CD4+ T cells were isolated. Unexposed-donor CD4+ T cells were probed with SARS-CoV-2 S/N and four cold-coronavirus spikes, cells permitting. Some 1.9 million PBMCs per well were cultured with about 9.4 IU/ml IL-2. The study's findings and limits: Samples before the pandemic and after infection were not matched within any donor.

The protocol was immunoSEQ multiplex PCR, while the TCRdb copy is restricted to in-frame clones and leaves out a portion. The repertoire holds tens of thousands of clones, with 74% as singletons. Sequencing was done on a sample of CD4+ T cells from PBMCs, cultured in vitro. This TCR was recovered from a human donor in good health. The chain joins TRBV7-9 to TRBJ2-5, with D possibly matching TRBD2 (6 bases). CDR3 sequence (DNA): TGTGCCAGCAGCTTTAGTTCTGGGGGGGAGACCCAGTACTTC. Translated: CASSFSSGGETQYF. The full variable domain, with the rest looked up from reference TRBV7-9 and TRBJ2-5, is DTGVSQNPRHKITKRGQNVTFRCDPISEHNRLYWYRQTLGQGPEFLTYFQNEAQLEKSRLLSDRFSAERPKGSFSTLEIQRTEQGDSAMYLCASSFSSGGETQYFGPGTRLLVL.